The 13 T cell receptor beta chains below were found in one sample sequenced in a study of OX40 agonist ivuxolimab in advanced cancers. This table comes from immunoSEQ multiplex PCR, and its TCRdb copy is limited to in-frame clones, with some not included. The sample contains 94,000 or so clones, 84% of which appear only once. The input for sequencing was CD4+ or CD8+ T cells sorted from blood, taken in a trial of the OX40 agonist ivuxolimab. Receptors were obtained from an adult with an advanced solid tumor such as melanoma, head and neck, liver or kidney cancer.

The V call is TRBV6-5, the J call TRBJ1-6, with D hard to call. From germline, CDR1 is MNHEY and CDR2 SVGAGI. CDR3 size: 12 residues. V was trimmed by 6 bases and J by 7 bases, leaving 7 bases between them. The CDR3 loop reads CASRAGNSPLHF. In DNA form, the CDR3 reads TGTGCCAGCAGGGCGGGAAATTCACCCCTCCACTTT.

The chain joins TRBV28 to TRBJ2-1; D unresolved. Trimming took 6 bases from V and 0 from J, leaving 21 bases between them. The CDR3 runs to 18 residues. Looked up from germline, CDR1 is MDHEN and CDR2 is SYDVKM. The chain's CDR3 is CASSPVSGRPSSYNEQFF. DNA for the CDR3: TGTGCCAGCAGCCCTGTATCGGGTCGGCCGAGCTCCTACAATGAGCAGTTCTTC.

This sequence joins TRBV6-1 and TRBJ1-2, with D unresolved. V was pared by 7 bases and J by 2 bases, with 14 bases between. The germline CDR1 and CDR2 sequences are MNHNS and SASEGT. The length of the CDR3 is 14 residues. The CDR3 DNA sequence: TGTGCCAGCATGTCCGGCAGGTGGAACTATGGCTACACCTTC. Amino acids: CASMSGRWNYGYTF.

The chain has TRBV7-3 and TRBJ2-3; no clear D. CDR3 length equals 13 residues. Germline loops: CDR1 SGHTA, CDR2 FQGTGA. Trimming left V 4 bases short and J 8 bases short, with 13 bases between. This CDR3 reads CASSSLEPRTQYF. Written as DNA, the CDR3 is TGTGCCAGCAGCTCCCTGGAACCGCGTACGCAGTATTTT.

The chain combines TRBV5-5 with TRBJ2-7; D gene ambiguous. The CDR3 is 15 residues long. Germline CDR1 and CDR2: SGHKS and YYEKEE (reference sequence). V lost 4 bases to trimming and J lost 4 bases, with 18 bases between them. CDR3 coding DNA: TGTGCCAGCAGCCCTTCTCCCTCCTCTAGGTACGAGCAGTACTTC. This translates into CASSPSPSSRYEQYF. Based on the CDR3 plus reference TRBV5-5 and TRBJ2-7, the full variable domain is DAGVTQSPTHLIKTRGQQVTLRCSPISGHKSVSWYQQVLGQGPQFIFQYYEKEERGRGNFPDRFSARQFPNYSSELNVNALLLGDSALYLCASSPSPSSRYEQYFGPGTRLTVT.

The chain recombines TRBV5-1 with TRBJ1-2; D uncertain. The CDR3 consists of 14 residues. Germline V gene data show CDR1 as SGHRS and CDR2 as YFSETQ. Trimming removed 0 bases at V and 6 bases at J, with 12 bases between. CDR3 amino acids: CASSLESGRDGYTF. CDR3 DNA: TGCGCCAGCAGCTTGGAGAGCGGGAGAGATGGCTACACCTTC.

This clone was seen once. The chain uses TRBV4-1 and TRBJ1-2, with D possibly matching TRBD1 (5 bases). There are 13 residues in the CDR3. CDR1 is MGHRA, CDR2 YSYEKL, per germline. Trimming took off 0 bases at V and 8 bases at J, with 10 bases between the two ends. The CDR3 reads CASSQDGQGGYTF. In nucleotides, the CDR3 is TGCGCCAGCAGCCAAGATGGCCAGGGAGGCTACACCTTC.

The J gene is TRBJ2-5, the V gene TRBV7-2; possibly TRBD2 for D (5 bases). The CDR3 extends over 15 amino acids. The germline V and J ends were trimmed by 5 bases and 2 bases, with 15 bases remaining between them. Germline CDR1 and CDR2: SGHTA and FQGNSA. Here the CDR3 DNA reads TGTGCCAGCAGCCTCTCCGGAATAGCGCAAGAGACCCAGTACTTC. It is translated as CASSLSGIAQETQYF.

The gene calls are TRBV5-1 and TRBJ2-1; D ambiguous. There are 13 residues in the CDR3. Per the germline V gene, CDR1 is SGHRS and CDR2 is YFSETQ. V lost 0 bases, J lost 6 bases, and 7 bases lay in between. The chain's CDR3 is CASSLGWLNEQFF. The CDR3 nucleotides are TGCGCCAGCAGCTTGGGGTGGCTCAATGAGCAGTTCTTC. The full variable domain, with the rest looked up from reference TRBV5-1 and TRBJ2-1, is KAGVTQTPRYLIKTRGQQVTLSCSPISGHRSVSWYQQTPGQGLQFLFEYFSETQRNKGNFPGRFSGRQFSNSRSEMNVSTLELGDSALYLCASSLGWLNEQFFGPGTRLTVL.

J is TRBJ1-3 and V is TRBV7-2, with D unresolved. V was trimmed by 1 base and J by 0 bases, leaving 7 bases between them. This CDR3 has 15 residues. Germline-derived CDR1 and CDR2 are SGHTA and FQGNSA. As DNA, the CDR3 is TGTGCCAGCAGCTTAGGCGGCAGCTCTGGAAACACCATATATTTT. Amino acid sequence: CASSLGGSSGNTIYF.

This chain links TRBV30 with TRBJ1-1, with 8 bases lining up with TRBD1. V shed 4 bases and J 5 bases; nucleotides not matched to a gene: 6. The length of the CDR3 is 13 residues. Germline-derived CDR1 and CDR2 are GTSNPN and SVGIG (reference sequence). CDR3 bases: TGTGCCTGGAATCCAGGGGGCAGGACTGAAGCTTTCTTT. Its protein product is CAWNPGGRTEAFF.

This chain uses TRBV7-2 with TRBJ1-1, with TRBD1 as a possible D gene (6 bases). V was pared by 1 base and J by 6 bases, with 18 bases between. Germline V lookup: CDR1 SGHTA, CDR2 FQGNSA. The CDR3 extends over 16 amino acids. CDR3 in DNA: TGTGCCAGCAGCTTAGGGGCAGGGGAGCCCATCTCTGAAGCTTTCTTT. This encodes CASSLGAGEPISEAFF.

The V and J genes are TRBV6-5 and TRBJ1-6; TRBD1 aligns across 7 bases. Germline V lookup: CDR1 MNHEY, CDR2 SVGAGI. After removal of 6 bases from V and 10 bases from J, the junction contained 3 bases not matched to a gene. The CDR3 totals 12 residues. DNA for the CDR3: TGTGCCAGCAGGCAGGGGGACTCACCCCTCCACTTT. Its protein is CASRQGDSPLHF.